The 13 T cell receptor beta chains given below trace back to one sample, sequenced in a study of patients with pleural tuberculosis. Via MiXCR, TCRdb re-called the reads, giving one row per CDR3 protein. This table has under 55,000 distinct CDR3 sequences, 6% to 9.5% appearing once. These receptors were obtained from a human donor with pleural tuberculosis.

This clonotype showed up many times. The chain has TRBV2 and TRBJ1-3; D is undetermined. Trimming removed 4 bases at V and 2 bases at J, with 6 bases between. Germline loops: CDR1 SNHLY, CDR2 FYNNEI. This CDR3 region has 13 residues. DNA of the CDR3: TGTGCCAGCAGTGCTGTTACTGGAAACACCATATATTTT. Protein sequence: CASSAVTGNTIYF. The full variable domain, rest sourced from reference TRBV2 and TRBJ1-3, is EPEVTQTPSHQVTQMGQEVILRCVPISNHLYFYWYRQILGQKVEFLVSFYNNEISEKSEIFDDQFSVERPDGSNFTLKIRSTKLEDSAMYFCASSAVTGNTIYFGEGSWLTVV.

This clonotype was seen at least ten times. The chain combines TRBV11-2 with TRBJ2-3; perhaps D is TRBD1 or TRBD2 (7 bases each). The V and J ends lost 0 bases and 4 bases respectively, with 14 bases between them. The CDR3 has 16 residues. Germline CDR1 is SGHAT and CDR2 is FQNNGV. The CDR3 nucleotides read TGTGCCAGCAGCTTAGATTTGACAGGGAGGGCAGATACGCAGTATTTT. As protein: CASSLDLTGRADTQYF.

V and J are TRBV29-1 and TRBJ2-1; D possibly corresponds to TRBD2 (6 bases). Deletions cut 7 bases from V and 13 bases from J, with 14 bases between. CDR3 length equals 10 residues. Germline V CDR1 and CDR2: SQVTM, ANQGSEA. This CDR3 is CSATRGVQFF. CDR3 in DNA: TGCAGCGCGACGCGGGGTGTCCAGTTCTTC.

This clonotype was observed many times. The chain combines TRBV2 with TRBJ2-7, with unresolved D. The V end lost 3 bases, the J end lost 5 bases, and 17 bases lay between the germline ends. CDR3 length: 15 amino acids. From germline, CDR1 is SNHLY and CDR2 FYNNEI. CDR3 DNA sequence: TGTGCCAGCAGTGATCCTTTCGATTTGAGGCACGAGCAGTACGTC. Translation gives CASSDPFDLRHEQYV.

This clonotype was picked up a small number of times. This sequence joins TRBV29-1 and TRBJ2-1; 9 bases map to TRBD1. Germline V gene lookup returns CDR1 SQVTM and CDR2 ANQGSEA. This CDR3 has 11 amino acids. V trimming: 0 bases; J trimming: 15 bases; junction bases outside the gene matches: 3. CDR3 DNA: TGCAGCGTTGAAGAGGGACAGGGACGGTTCTTC. Residues: CSVEEGQGRFF.

This clonotype was observed many times. The chain combines TRBV12-3 or TRBV12-4 with TRBJ1-1; D is uncertain. CDR3 length: 13 amino acids. V shed 3 bases and J shed 1 base, with 6 bases lying between them. CDR3 loop: CASSFTENTEAFF. The CDR3 nucleotides are TGTGCCAGCAGTTTTACGGAGAACACTGAAGCTTTCTTT.

This clonotype was counted ten times or more. J is TRBJ1-2 and V is TRBV2; D is perhaps TRBD1 (6 bases). V was pared by 3 bases and J by 0 bases, with 8 bases between. Looked up from germline, CDR1 is SNHLY and CDR2 is FYNNEI. The CDR3 contains 14 residues. Written as DNA, the CDR3 is TGTGCCAGCAGTGATTGGACAGCTAACTATGGCTACACCTTC. This sequence encodes CASSDWTANYGYTF.

This clonotype was found many times. Sequence at one end of the junction differs from germline and may be a read error. The rearrangement uses TRBV7-7 and TRBJ2-1, with D perhaps matching TRBD1 or TRBD2 (5 bases each). Germline V gene sequence: CDR1 SSHAT, CDR2 FNYEAQ (reference sequence). The CDR3 contains 14 residues. CDR3: CASSLKLGETEQFF. The CDR3 DNA follows: TGTGCTAGCAGCTTAAAACTAGGGGAGACAGAGCAGTTCTTC.

To note about this clonotype: The junction and the germline gene differ at one end; a read error may be behind it. The rearrangement links TRBV2 to TRBJ1-4, with D possibly TRBD1 on 5 matching bases. Germline values: CDR1 SNHLY, CDR2 FYNNEI. The CDR3 covers 13 residues. CDR3 DNA: TGTGCCACGCACCGGGACCATAATGAAAAACTGGTTTTT. Its translation is CATHRDHNEKLVF. The full variable domain, completed using reference TRBV2 and TRBJ1-4, is EPEVTQTPSHQVTQMGQEVILRCVPISNHLYFYWYRQILGQKVEFLVSFYNNEISEKSEIFDDQFSVERPDGSNFTLKIRSTKLEDSAMYFCATHRDHNEKLVFGSGTQLSVL.

This clonotype showed up many times. This CDR3 is missing its conserved last phenylalanine or tryptophan, likely due to a read error. The DNA is omitted, as the CDR3 cannot be located on it reliably, and the CDR3 follows TCRdb's listing. The V gene is TRBV6-4, the J gene TRBJ2-7; the D call in the table, TRBD1, was not verified against the DNA. Germline lookup yields CDR1 MRHNA and CDR2 SNTAGT. Both ends counted, the CDR3 spans 16 residues. The CDR3 protein is CASSAFTPGAKSSAIY.

This clonotype was found many times. The chain links TRBV6-2 or TRBV6-3 to TRBJ2-5; D is perhaps TRBD1 or TRBD2 (6 bases each). Trimming pared 2 bases from V and 2 bases from J, leaving 12 bases between. Looked up from germline, CDR1 is MNHEY and CDR2 is SVGEGT. The CDR3 totals 15 residues. CDR3 nucleotide sequence: TGTGCCAGCAGTTACGTTGGGGGGCTACAAGAGACCCAGTACTTC. The encoded protein is CASSYVGGLQETQYF.

This clonotype was counted ten times or more. CDR3 nucleotide sequence: TGTGCCAGCAGAGCTAGCGGGAGAACAGATACGCAGTATTTT. Amino acids: CASRASGRTDTQYF. V and J are TRBV6-1 and TRBJ2-3, with TRBD2 matching over 10 bases. The CDR3 totals 14 residues. Per the germline V gene, CDR1 is MNHNS and CDR2 is SASEGT. V was clipped by 6 bases and J by 3 bases; unmatched bases: 3.

This clonotype has a handful of counts. The chain carries TRBV19 and TRBJ2-5; D is perhaps TRBD1 (5 bases). The V gene lost 5 bases and the J gene lost 9 bases, with 16 bases spanning the gap. Looked up from germline, CDR1 is LNHDA and CDR2 is SQIVND (reference sequence). This CDR3 contains 13 residues. The CDR3 sequence is CASSFGHGQAQYF. The CDR3 nucleotides are TGTGCCAGTAGTTTCGGACACGGCCAGGCCCAGTACTTC.